What follows is one T cell receptor (beta chain) and its context. Its antigen is not known. The CDR3 has 14 amino acids. CDR1 and CDR2 from the germline V gene are MGHDK and SYGVNS. V gave up 4 bases and J gave up 1 base; unmatched junction bases: 0. The method was immunoSEQ multiplex PCR; TCRdb's version includes in-frame clones alone and lacks a portion of them. Of about 1.5 million clones listed, about 98% are singletons. This record comes from a study of shared clonotypes between healthy human individuals. Findings and caveats of the study: The small donor group covered limited genetic and exposure diversity. Measured sharing among donors was expected to vary with sequencing depth.

Donors had no recently reported acute infections or vaccinations and were HIV-negative. The V gene is TRBV25-1, the J gene TRBJ2-2; TRBD2 matches 7 bases. This TCR was recovered from a man aged 25 to 40 in good health. The sequenced material came from naive CD4+ T cells sorted from blood. The subset denotes: CD45RA+ positively selected. The CDR3 bases are TGTGCCAGCAGTGTAGCGGGGAACACCGGGGAGCTGTTTTTT. Its protein is CASSVAGNTGELFF.